Presented here are 8 T cell receptor beta chains from one specimen sequenced in a study of blood T cell repertoires in COVID-19. The protocol was immunoSEQ multiplex PCR, while the TCRdb copy is restricted to in-frame clones and leaves out a portion. The sample has about 23,000 clones; 86% are singletons. Sequencing was carried out using peripheral blood. These receptors came from a woman of 80 years or more with active or convalescent COVID-19.

This chain links TRBV19 with TRBJ1-1; D not resolved. Trimming pared 3 bases from V and 1 base from J, leaving 3 bases between. Germline CDR1 reads LNHDA; CDR2 reads SQIVND (reference sequence). The CDR3 consists of 12 residues. Here the CDR3 reads CASSIKNTEAFF. CDR3 bases: TGTGCCAGTAGTATTAAGAACACTGAAGCTTTCTTT.

The rearrangement joins TRBV2 to TRBJ1-5; TRBD1 matches 9 bases. Trimming at V came to 7 bases and at J to 5 bases, leaving 6 bases not matched to a gene. Germline CDR1 is SNHLY and CDR2 is FYNNEI. This CDR3 contains 14 residues. The DNA for the CDR3 is TGTGCCAGCAATTTGGACAGGGGCTATCAGCCCCAGCATTTT. Amino acids: CASNLDRGYQPQHF.

V gene TRBV24-1 combines with J gene TRBJ2-1, with TRBD1 matching over 10 bases. Trimming cost V 1 base and J 9 bases; bases outside gene matches: 8. The germline V gene has CDR1 KGHDR and CDR2 SFDVKD. The CDR3 length is 16 residues. CDR3 in amino acids: CATSDLGQGVLGEQFF. The CDR3 DNA is TGTGCCACCAGTGATTTAGGACAGGGGGTTTTAGGTGAGCAGTTCTTC.

About this clone itself: Here the CDR3 omits its conserved ending phenylalanine or tryptophan, so a read error is the likely source. No DNA is shown, since the ends of the CDR3 on it are uncertain; the CDR3 is the one TCRdb lists. The V call is TRBV28, the J call TRBJ1-2; the table's TRBD1 call for D was not verified on the DNA. The CDR3 length equals 13 residues, ends included. The V gene's germline CDR1 is MDHEN and CDR2 SYDVKM. CDR3 in amino acids: CASSFPGQGSLVA.

The chain couples TRBV19 to TRBJ1-5; D is unresolved. The V gene's germline CDR1 is LNHDA and CDR2 SQIVND (reference sequence). CDR3 size: 15 residues. V was trimmed by 7 bases and J by 5 bases, leaving 18 bases between them. This CDR3 is CASTPRGYTDQPQHF. The CDR3 nucleotides read TGTGCCAGTACCCCCCGGGGATACACTGATCAGCCCCAGCATTTT.

This rearrangement joins TRBV19 to TRBJ2-7; 7 positions match TRBD1. V shed 4 bases, J shed 3 bases, and the junction held 6 bases outside the gene matches. Germline V gives CDR1 LNHDA, CDR2 SQIVND (reference sequence). The CDR3 is 14 residues long. The CDR3 loop reads CASSKGAENYEQYF. In DNA form, the CDR3 reads TGTGCCAGTAGTAAGGGGGCGGAAAACTACGAGCAGTACTTC.

As DNA, the CDR3 is TGTGCCAGCAGCCTCTCCGGGACTAATGAAAAACTGTTTTTT. Translated: CASSLSGTNEKLFF. The J gene is TRBJ1-4, the V gene TRBV28, with D unresolved. Trimming cost V 6 bases and J 2 bases, with 10 bases left between them. Germline V gene lookup returns CDR1 MDHEN and CDR2 SYDVKM. The CDR3 is 14 amino acids.

The chain has TRBV29-1 and TRBJ1-2, with D possibly TRBD1 on 6 matching bases. CDR3 size: 13 residues. Germline lookup yields CDR1 SQVTM and CDR2 ANQGSEA. Trimming cost V 6 bases and J 4 bases, with 15 bases left between them. Here the CDR3 reads CSVRQAQAYGYTF. CDR3 nucleotides: TGCAGCGTGCGACAGGCCCAGGCCTATGGCTACACCTTC.